The 5 T cell receptor beta chains below come from one sample, sequenced in a study of CD8 T cells in ankylosing spondylitis. General study results and limits: A TCR beta motif of eight highly homologous variants appeared characteristic of ankylosing spondylitis blood.

TCRdb re-called the 5' RACE reads with MiXCR, one entry per CDR3 protein. The data contain around 770,000 distinct CDR3 sequences, roughly 19% of them singletons. For these receptors, no antigen is known. The source material was blood, either unsorted or a sorted T cell fraction (not recorded which). The receptors were sampled from a male donor with ankylosing spondylitis.

This clonotype was seen a few times. The CDR3 loop is CASRPDRYSGNTIYF. CDR3 sequence (DNA): TGTGCCAGCAGACCGGACAGATACTCTGGAAACACCATATATTTT. The chain employs TRBV6-1 and TRBJ1-3, with a tentative D call TRBD1 (6 bases). V was clipped by 6 bases and J by 0 bases, with 12 bases between them. This CDR3 spans 15 amino acids. CDR1 and CDR2 (germline): MNHNS, SASEGT.

This clonotype was seen a few times. The chain employs TRBV7-9 and TRBJ2-1; D not certain. The germline gives CDR1 SEHNR, CDR2 FQNEAQ (reference sequence). V was cut by 4 bases and J by 13 bases, with 14 bases left in between. The CDR3 has 12 amino acids. CDR3 DNA: TGTGCCAGCAGCTCGGTGACGCAGGACCAGTTCTTC. Its protein product is CASSSVTQDQFF.

This clonotype was seen at least ten times. V gene TRBV5-1 combines with J gene TRBJ1-1, with no clear D. This CDR3 has 15 amino acids. Trimming removed 4 bases from V and 1 base from J, with 14 bases in between. CDR1 and CDR2 (germline): SGHRS, YFSETQ. CDR3 protein: CASSRWTDGNTEAFF. The CDR3 nucleotides are TGCGCCAGCAGCCGCTGGACGGACGGGAACACTGAAGCTTTCTTT.

This clonotype was counted between two and nine times. As DNA, the CDR3 is TGTGCCAGCAGTTCTAATCCGGGACAGGGCGAGTTCTTC. It is translated as CASSSNPGQGEFF. The chain recombines TRBV7-2 with TRBJ2-1; TRBD1 matches at 9 bases. Trimming removed 6 bases from V and 14 bases from J; junction bases left unmatched: 11. CDR1 is SGHTA and CDR2 is FQGNSA in the germline V gene. The CDR3 is 13 residues long.

The rearrangement uses TRBV28 and TRBJ2-7; 7 bases map to TRBD2. Germline CDR1 is MDHEN and CDR2 is SYDVKM. The CDR3 has 15 residues. The junction had 10 bases not matched to a gene; V was cut back by 6 bases and J by 2 bases. CDR3 region: CASRTLAEPPYEQYF. Written as DNA, the CDR3 is TGTGCCAGCAGAACCCTAGCGGAGCCCCCCTACGAGCAGTACTTC.